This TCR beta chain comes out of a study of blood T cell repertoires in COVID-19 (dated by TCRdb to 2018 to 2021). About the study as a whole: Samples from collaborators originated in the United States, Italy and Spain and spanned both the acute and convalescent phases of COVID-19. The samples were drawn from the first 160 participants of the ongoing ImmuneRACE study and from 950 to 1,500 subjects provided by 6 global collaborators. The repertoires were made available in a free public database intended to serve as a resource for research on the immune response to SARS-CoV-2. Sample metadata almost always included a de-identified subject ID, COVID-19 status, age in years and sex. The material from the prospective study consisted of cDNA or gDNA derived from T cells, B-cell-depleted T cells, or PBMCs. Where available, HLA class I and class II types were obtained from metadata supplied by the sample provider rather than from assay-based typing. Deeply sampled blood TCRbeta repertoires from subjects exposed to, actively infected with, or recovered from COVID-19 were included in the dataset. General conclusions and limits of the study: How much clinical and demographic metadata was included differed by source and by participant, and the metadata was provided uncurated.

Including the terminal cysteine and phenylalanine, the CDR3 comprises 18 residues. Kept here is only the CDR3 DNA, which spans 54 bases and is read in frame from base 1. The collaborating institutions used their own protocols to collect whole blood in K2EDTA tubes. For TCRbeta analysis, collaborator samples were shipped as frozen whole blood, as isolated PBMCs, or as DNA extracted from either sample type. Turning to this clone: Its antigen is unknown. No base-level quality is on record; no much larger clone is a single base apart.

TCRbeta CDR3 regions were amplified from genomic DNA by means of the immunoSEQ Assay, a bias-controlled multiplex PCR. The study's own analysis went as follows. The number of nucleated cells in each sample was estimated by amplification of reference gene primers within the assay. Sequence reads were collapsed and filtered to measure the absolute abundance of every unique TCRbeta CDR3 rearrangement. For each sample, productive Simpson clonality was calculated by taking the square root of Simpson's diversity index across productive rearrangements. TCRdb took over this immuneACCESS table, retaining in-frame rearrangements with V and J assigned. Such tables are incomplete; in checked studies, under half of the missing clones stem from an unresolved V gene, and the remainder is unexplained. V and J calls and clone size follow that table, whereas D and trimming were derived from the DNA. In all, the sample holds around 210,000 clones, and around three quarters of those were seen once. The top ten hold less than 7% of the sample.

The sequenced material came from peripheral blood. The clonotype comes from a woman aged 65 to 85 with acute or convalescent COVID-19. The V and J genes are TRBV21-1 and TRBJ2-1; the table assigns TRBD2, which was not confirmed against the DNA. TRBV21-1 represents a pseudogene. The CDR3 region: CASSKAGTSGRTYNEQFF. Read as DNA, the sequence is TGTGCCAGCAGCAAAGCGGGGACTAGCGGGAGAACCTACAATGAGCAGTTCTTC.